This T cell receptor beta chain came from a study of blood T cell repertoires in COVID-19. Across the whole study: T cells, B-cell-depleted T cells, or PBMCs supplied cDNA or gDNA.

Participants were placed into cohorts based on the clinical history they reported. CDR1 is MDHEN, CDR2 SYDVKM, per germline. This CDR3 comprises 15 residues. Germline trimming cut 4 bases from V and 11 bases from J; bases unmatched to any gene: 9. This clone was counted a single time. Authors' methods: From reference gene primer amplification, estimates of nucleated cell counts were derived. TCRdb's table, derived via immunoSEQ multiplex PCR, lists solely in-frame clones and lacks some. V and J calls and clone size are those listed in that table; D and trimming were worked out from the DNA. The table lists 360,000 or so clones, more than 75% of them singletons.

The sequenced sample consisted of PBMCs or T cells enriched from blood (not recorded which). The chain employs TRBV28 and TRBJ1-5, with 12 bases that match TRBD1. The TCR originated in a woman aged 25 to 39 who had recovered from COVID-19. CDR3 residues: CASSSPGTGGGTQHF. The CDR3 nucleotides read TGTGCCAGCAGTTCCCCAGGGACAGGGGGCGGGACCCAGCATTTT.